This T cell receptor beta chain was sequenced during a study of beta chain features in type 1 diabetes. About the research overall: The study examined about 100 million sorted cells across all samples. Whole-study findings and limits: Shortening that was moderate but significant affected the TCRB CDR3s of Type 1 diabetes patients in all four CD4+ subsets. Any PCR bias toward short templates would affect both groups alike. In comparison with healthy donors, patients had naive, central memory and Treg TCRB repertoires that appeared more similar.

With respect to this clone: Its specificity is not known.

Reverse transcribing all isolated RNA meant expressed TCRB transcripts were sequenced. Sequenced by immunoSEQ multiplex PCR; TCRdb stores in-frame clones only, minus some. In the table there are around 710,000 clones, 9.5% to 15% of which are singletons. V lost 6 bases, J lost 0 bases, and 20 bases lay in between. The CDR3 spans 17 residues. CDR1 MGHDK and CDR2 SYGVNS come from the germline V gene. The sequenced sample consisted of naive CD4+ T cells from blood. The receptor was derived from a man aged 30-40 years with type 1 diabetes. The chain combines TRBV25-1 with TRBJ1-1, with D maybe TRBD1 (5 bases). The CDR3 protein is CASRGRLGGGVNTEAFF. The CDR3, as DNA: TGTGCCAGCAGAGGGAGACTCGGGGGAGGAGTGAACACTGAAGCTTTCTTT.